Below are 14 T cell receptor beta chains sequenced from a single sample in a study of beta chain features in type 1 diabetes. Every isolated RNA sample was fully reverse transcribed, so sequencing captured expressed TCRB transcripts. Libraries were prepared by immunoSEQ multiplex PCR; TCRdb keeps only in-frame clonotypes and omits some of them. Here the sample spans about 210,000 clones, about 11% being singletons. Material for sequencing was central memory CD4+ T cells from blood. The receptors originated from a man between 18 and 29 years old in good health.

There are a few counts of this clone. V gene TRBV7-2 combines with J gene TRBJ2-3; D is perhaps TRBD2 (6 bases). Germline-derived CDR1 and CDR2 are SGHTA and FQGNSA. The CDR3 runs to 15 residues. V lost 3 bases and J lost 5, with 15 bases in between. CDR3 region: CASSFWRDKKDTQYF. CDR3 coding DNA: TGTGCCAGCAGCTTCTGGCGGGATAAAAAAGATACGCAGTATTTT.

Only a few counts were recorded for this clone. The J gene is TRBJ2-7, the V gene TRBV7-2, with TRBD1 identical over 10 bases. CDR3 length equals 15 residues. Germline V gives CDR1 SGHTA, CDR2 FQGNSA. J was trimmed by 4 bases and V by 5 bases; bases with no gene match: 8. As DNA, the CDR3 is TGTGCCAGCAGCCCTCTTGGGACAGGGGAATACGAGCAGTACTTC. This gives the protein CASSPLGTGEYEQYF.

A few counts support this clone. CDR3 sequence: CSVVRGRDTEAFF. DNA for the CDR3: TGCAGCGTCGTCAGGGGGCGGGACACTGAAGCTTTCTTT. The chain links TRBV29-1 to TRBJ1-1; 8 bases line up with TRBD1. Germline V gene data show CDR1 as SQVTM and CDR2 as ANQGSEA. The length of the CDR3 is 13 residues. After removal of 6 bases from V and 3 bases from J, the junction contained 6 bases not matched to a gene.

The rearrangement joins TRBV25-1 to TRBJ1-1, with unresolved D. The germline gives CDR1 MGHDK, CDR2 SYGVNS. V was pared by 6 bases and J by 0 bases, with 14 bases between. The CDR3 length is 15 residues. The chain's CDR3 is CASSPRRQLNTEAFF. CDR3 nucleotide sequence: TGTGCCAGCAGCCCTCGGCGGCAGTTGAACACTGAAGCTTTCTTT.

The sample holds many counts of this clone. This chain connects TRBV29-1 to TRBJ2-3; D gene uncertain. The CDR3 sequence is 10 residues long. Trimming cost V 6 bases and J 3 bases, with 4 bases left between them. Per germline, CDR1 SQVTM and CDR2 ANQGSEA. CDR3 protein: CSVVTDTQYF. For the CDR3, the DNA is TGCAGCGTCGTAACAGATACGCAGTATTTT.

This clone has ten or more counts. The chain employs TRBV7-2 and TRBJ2-6; D gene uncertain. Trimming shortened V by 5 bases and J by 4 bases, and 6 bases separated the two germline ends. Germline V gene sequence: CDR1 SGHTA, CDR2 FQGNSA. The CDR3 totals 13 residues. The CDR3 loop reads CASSQAGANVLTF. As DNA, the CDR3 is TGTGCCAGCAGCCAAGCCGGGGCCAACGTCCTGACTTTC.

In its sample, this clone was seen a few times. This chain links TRBV29-1 with TRBJ2-1; D is possibly TRBD1 (5 bases). Germline CDR1 and CDR2: SQVTM and ANQGSEA. The CDR3 has 11 residues. The V end was cut by 6 bases, the J end by 9 bases, with 12 bases between. As DNA, the CDR3 is TGCAGCGTCGGAGCCACAGGTGAGCAGTTCTTC. It translates to CSVGATGEQFF.

This clone was recorded a few times. This chain connects TRBV7-2 to TRBJ2-3, with D perhaps TRBD2 (6 bases). CDR3 length: 12 amino acids. Trimming removed 1 base from V and 9 bases from J, with 8 bases in between. CDR1 is SGHTA, CDR2 FQGNSA, per germline. CDR3 sequence: CASSLVRETQYF. In DNA form, the CDR3 reads TGTGCCAGCAGCTTAGTACGGGAGACGCAGTATTTT.

CDR3 in DNA: TGTGCCAGCAGCTTACAGGGGGCAGAGACCCAGTACTTC. This codes for CASSLQGAETQYF. V usage is TRBV7-2 and J usage is TRBJ2-5; 8 bases are a match to TRBD1. With V trimmed by 2 bases and J by 4 bases, 0 bases remained unmatched. This CDR3 region has 13 residues. CDR1 SGHTA and CDR2 FQGNSA come from the germline V gene.

V and J are TRBV30 and TRBJ2-5; TRBD2 might be the D (6 bases). The CDR3 is 13 amino acids. Trimming pared 5 bases from V and 5 bases from J, leaving 15 bases between. Germline lookup yields CDR1 GTSNPN and CDR2 SVGIG (reference sequence). The CDR3, as DNA: TGTGCCTGGGGGACTGGTGCATCCGAGACCCAGTACTTC. Its protein is CAWGTGASETQYF.

This clone was observed a few times. This chain uses TRBV7-2 with TRBJ2-3; D is ambiguous. This CDR3 has 13 residues. Germline loops: CDR1 SGHTA, CDR2 FQGNSA. The germline V and J ends were trimmed by 4 bases and 0 bases, with 5 bases remaining between them. CDR3 region: CASSSDSTDTQYF. DNA for the CDR3: TGTGCCAGCAGCTCCGACAGCACAGATACGCAGTATTTT. The variable domain in full, with the rest retrieved from reference TRBV7-2 and TRBJ2-3, is GAGVSQSPSNKVTEKGKDVELRCDPISGHTALYWYRQSLGQGLEFLIYFQGNSAPDKSGLPSDRFSAERTGGSVSTLTIQRTQQEDSAVYLCASSSDSTDTQYFGPGTRLTVL.

This clone was detected only a few times. The chain is built from TRBV4-2 and TRBJ2-5, with a tentative D call TRBD2 (6 bases). V was pared by 0 bases and J by 7 bases, with 24 bases between. The CDR3 has 18 residues. CDR1 is LGHNA, CDR2 YNFKEQ, per germline. The CDR3 sequence: CASSQDGGIWNSEATQYF. CDR3 DNA: TGTGCCAGCAGCCAAGATGGGGGGATTTGGAATAGCGAGGCGACCCAGTACTTC.

The chain carries TRBV4-3 and TRBJ2-7; D assignment may be TRBD1 or TRBD2 (5 bases each). CDR3 length: 14 amino acids. The V end was cut by 1 base, the J end by 2 bases, with 9 bases between. The germline CDR1 and CDR2 sequences are LGHNA and YSLEER. The CDR3 loop reads CASSQAQGAYEQYF. CDR3 sequence (DNA): TGCGCCAGCAGCCAAGCCCAGGGAGCCTACGAGCAGTACTTC.

Points on this clone: This is likely an artifact of a read error, given a far larger clone one base away. The chain recombines TRBV14 with TRBJ1-2; possible D gene TRBD1, 6 bases. The CDR3 is 13 amino acids. Germline CDR1 SGHDN, CDR2 FVKESK. The CDR3 region is CARSRQTGYGYTF. The CDR3 nucleotides are TGTGCCCGCAGCCGCCAGACAGGTTATGGCTACACCTTC.